This T cell receptor (beta chain) was sequenced for a study of shared clonotypes between healthy human individuals. As for the study in general: CD8 memory received one plate per donor, CD8 naive two, CD4 memory three and CD4 naive three. Findings and caveats of the study: Naive subsets usually exceeded memory subsets in estimated richness.

Approximately 220 ng DNA, 30,000 or so T cell genomes, went into each sorted-subset replicate PCR. TCRdb keeps only in-frame clones here, not all; method: immunoSEQ multiplex PCR. This table holds some 1,100,000 clones, 75% to 80% found once. The V end was cut by 3 bases, the J end by 8 bases, with 8 bases between. The CDR3 spans 12 residues. Per germline, CDR1 SGHRS and CDR2 YFSETQ. As concerns this clone: Its antigen remains unidentified.

Sequenced material: memory CD4+ T cells from PBMCs. The sample's subset: CD45RA-negative fraction. The origin of this receptor is a man between 18 and 35 years old in good health. Some clones in this sample may be carry-over from other donors' samples. V gene TRBV5-1 combines with J gene TRBJ1-4; weak D call: TRBD1 (5 bases). The CDR3 loop is CASSWDGEKLFF. CDR3 sequence (DNA): TGCGCCAGCAGCTGGGACGGAGAAAAACTGTTTTTT. The whole variable domain, remainder taken from reference TRBV5-1 and TRBJ1-4, is KAGVTQTPRYLIKTRGQQVTLSCSPISGHRSVSWYQQTPGQGLQFLFEYFSETQRNKGNFPGRFSGRQFSNSRSEMNVSTLELGDSALYLCASSWDGEKLFFGSGTQLSVL.